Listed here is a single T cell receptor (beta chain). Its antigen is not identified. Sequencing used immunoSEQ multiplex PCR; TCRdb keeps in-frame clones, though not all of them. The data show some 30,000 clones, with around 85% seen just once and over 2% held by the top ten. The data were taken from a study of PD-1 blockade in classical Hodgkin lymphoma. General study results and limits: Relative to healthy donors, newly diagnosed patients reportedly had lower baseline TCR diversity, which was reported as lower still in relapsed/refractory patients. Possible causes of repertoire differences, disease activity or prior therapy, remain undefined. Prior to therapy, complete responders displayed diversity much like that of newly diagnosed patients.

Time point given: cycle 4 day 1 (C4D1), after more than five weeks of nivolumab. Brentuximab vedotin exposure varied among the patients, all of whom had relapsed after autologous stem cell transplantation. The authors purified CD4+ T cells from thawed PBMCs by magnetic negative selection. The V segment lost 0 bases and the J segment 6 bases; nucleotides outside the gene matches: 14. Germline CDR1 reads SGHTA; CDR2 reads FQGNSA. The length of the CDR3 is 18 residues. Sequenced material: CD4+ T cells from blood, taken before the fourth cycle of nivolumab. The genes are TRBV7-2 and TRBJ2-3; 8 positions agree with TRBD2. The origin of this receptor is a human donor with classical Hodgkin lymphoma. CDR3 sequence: CASSLAFGLALVADTQYF. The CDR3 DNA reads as TGTGCCAGCAGCTTAGCGTTTGGACTAGCCCTCGTAGCTGATACGCAGTATTTT.